The rows below give T cell receptor beta chains drawn from one sample of a study of T cell responses to AZD1222 COVID-19 vaccine. Method: immunoSEQ multiplex PCR; TCRdb's copy keeps in-frame clones and lacks some. Among some 100,000 clones, about 89% were seen once, and the ten largest hold 6% to 8%. The source material was peripheral blood, sampled 28 days after the second AZD1222 dose. The receptors originated from an adult who received the AZD1222 COVID-19 vaccine. CDR3s include the opening cysteine and the closing phenylalanine or tryptophan. Fields, in order: J gene, clone size, V gene, D gene, CDR3 protein, CDR3 DNA. The D gene is left open where the match is weak. A clone size is listed for some rows: how often the clone was seen (once, few, many), or a class if it is expanded.

>TRBJ2-1|-|TRBV19|TRBD1
CASSWDRDNEQFF
TGTGCCAGTAGTTGGGACAGGGACAATGAGCAGTTCTTC
>TRBJ1-1|few|TRBV7-2|TRBD1
CASSLEAGGYTEAFF
TGTGCCAGCAGCTTAGAGGCAGGGGGTTACACTGAAGCTTTCTTT
>TRBJ1-3|-|TRBV7-9|-
CASSFAVGNSGNTIYF
TGTGCCAGCAGCTTTGCCGTGGGGAACTCTGGAAACACCATATATTTT
>TRBJ1-4|-|TRBV5-1|-
CASSLEQAGEKLFF
TGCGCCAGCAGCTTGGAGCAGGCGGGTGAAAAACTGTTTTTT
>TRBJ2-7|few|TRBV29-1|-
CSVLTLASSYEQYF
TGCAGCGTTCTAACCCTAGCTAGCTCCTACGAGCAGTACTTC
>TRBJ1-4|-|TRBV5-1|-
CASSLDSTNEKLFF
TGCGCCAGCAGCTTAGACTCAACTAATGAAAAACTGTTTTTT
>TRBJ2-7|-|TRBV24-1|TRBD1
CATSEPRTGQGYEQYF
TGTGCCACCAGTGAGCCTCGGACAGGCCAAGGCTACGAGCAGTACTTC
>TRBJ2-7|-|TRBV6-5|-
CASRTGAGEQYF
TGTGCCAGCAGGACGGGGGCTGGCGAGCAGTACTTC
>TRBJ1-5|-|TRBV11-2|-
CASSLGRNQPQHF
TGTGCCAGCAGCCTCGGGCGCAATCAGCCCCAGCATTTT
>TRBJ1-5|-|TRBV19|TRBD1
CASRDRGLQPQHF
TGTGCCAGTAGGGACAGGGGGCTTCAGCCCCAGCATTTT
>TRBJ1-4|once|TRBV28|TRBD1
CASSLGQGGRKLFF
TGTGCCAGCAGTTTAGGGCAGGGGGGTCGAAAACTGTTTTTT
>TRBJ2-1|-|TRBV7-6|TRBD2
CASSLATSVGPPIYNEQFF
TGTGCCAGCAGCTTAGCGACTAGCGTAGGTCCCCCAATCTACAATGAGCAGTTCTTC
>TRBJ1-2|-|TRBV5-1|TRBD1
CASSQGQGEGHTF
TGCGCCAGCAGCCAAGGACAGGGTGAAGGACACACCTTC
>TRBJ1-1|once|TRBV7-8|-
CASSRDMNTEAFF
TGTGCCAGCAGCCGGGACATGAACACTGAAGCTTTCTTT
>TRBJ2-1|-|TRBV7-8|TRBD2
CASSKGTSGVYDSYNEQFF
TGTGCCAGCAGCAAAGGCACTAGCGGGGTATACGACTCCTACAATGAGCAGTTCTTC
>TRBJ2-1|-|TRBV7-2|-
CASSLLGLTTYNEQFF
TGTGCCAGCAGCTTATTGGGGTTGACTACCTACAATGAGCAGTTCTTC
>TRBJ2-3|-|TRBV2|-
CASTGQAWADTQYF
TGTGCCAGCACAGGACAAGCTTGGGCAGATACGCAGTATTTT
>TRBJ2-1|once|TRBV9|TRBD2
CASSVAASGGAWQFF
TGTGCCAGCAGCGTAGCGGCTAGCGGGGGGGCTTGGCAGTTCTTC
>TRBJ2-7|-|TRBV21-1|-
CASTSVRQGRHYEQYF
TGTGCCAGCACGTCCGTTCGACAGGGCAGACACTACGAGCAGTACTTC
>TRBJ2-3|-|TRBV5-1|-
CASSLEGDTDTQYF
TGCGCCAGCAGCTTGGAAGGGGACACAGATACGCAGTATTTT
>TRBJ1-2|-|TRBV5-1|TRBD1
CASSLGGTAGGGYTF
TGCGCCAGCAGCCTAGGAGGGACCGCAGGGGGGGGCTACACCTTC
>TRBJ1-1|-|TRBV27|-
CASREGGGGTEAFF
TGTGCCAGCAGGGAGGGAGGCGGGGGAACTGAAGCTTTCTTT
>TRBJ2-7|-|TRBV9|TRBD1
CASSGTGGEQYF
TGTGCCAGCAGTGGGACAGGGGGGGAGCAGTACTTC
>TRBJ1-2|-|TRBV7-2|-
CASSLDRGGYGYTF
TGTGCCAGCAGCTTAGATAGGGGGGGCTATGGCTACACCTTC
>TRBJ1-6|few|TRBV10-2|TRBD1
CASSESGTGGYSPLHF
TGCGCCAGCAGTGAGTCAGGGACAGGGGGCTATTCACCCCTCCACTTT